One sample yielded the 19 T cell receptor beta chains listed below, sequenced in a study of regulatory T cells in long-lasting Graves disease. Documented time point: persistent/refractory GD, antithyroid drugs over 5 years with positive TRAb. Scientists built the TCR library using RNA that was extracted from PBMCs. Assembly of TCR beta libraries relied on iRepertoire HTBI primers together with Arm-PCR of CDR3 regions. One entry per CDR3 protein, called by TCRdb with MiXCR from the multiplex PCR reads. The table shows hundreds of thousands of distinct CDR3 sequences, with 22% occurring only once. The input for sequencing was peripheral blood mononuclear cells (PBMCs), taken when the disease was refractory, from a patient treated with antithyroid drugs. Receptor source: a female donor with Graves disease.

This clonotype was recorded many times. CDR3 loop: CATSDSGTGDEAFF. DNA of the CDR3: TGTGCCACCAGTGATTCGGGGACAGGGGATGAAGCTTTCTTT. The rearrangement links TRBV24-1 to TRBJ1-1, with 10 positions matching TRBD1. Looked up from germline, CDR1 is KGHDR and CDR2 is SFDVKD. This CDR3 is built from 14 residues. J was trimmed by 7 bases and V by 2 bases; bases with no gene match: 3.

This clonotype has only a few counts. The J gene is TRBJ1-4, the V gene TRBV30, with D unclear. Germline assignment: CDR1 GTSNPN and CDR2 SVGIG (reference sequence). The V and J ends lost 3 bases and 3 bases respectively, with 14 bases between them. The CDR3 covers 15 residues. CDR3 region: CAWSRKADSNEKLFF. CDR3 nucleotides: TGTGCCTGGAGCAGAAAGGCCGATTCTAATGAAAAACTGTTTTTT.

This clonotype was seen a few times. This CDR3 is CASSLPPDRIPYEQYF. Written as DNA, the CDR3 is TGTGCCAGCAGCTTACCACCTGACAGGATACCCTACGAGCAGTACTTC. The chain uses TRBV7-9 and TRBJ2-7; the D gene is possibly TRBD1 (6 bases). This CDR3 is built from 16 residues. The germline gives CDR1 SEHNR, CDR2 FQNEAQ (reference sequence). Trimming left V 2 bases short and J 2 bases short, with 16 bases between.

As DNA, the CDR3 is TGCAGTGCAAAACCCTTACAGGGGGGTGGGGAAAAACTGTTTTTT. This codes for CSAKPLQGGGEKLFF. This chain uses TRBV20-1 with TRBJ1-4, with 8 bases that match TRBD1. Trimming removed 6 bases from V and 8 bases from J; junction bases left unmatched: 14. This CDR3 comprises 15 residues. CDR1 and CDR2 from the germline V gene are DFQATT and SNEGSKA (reference sequence).

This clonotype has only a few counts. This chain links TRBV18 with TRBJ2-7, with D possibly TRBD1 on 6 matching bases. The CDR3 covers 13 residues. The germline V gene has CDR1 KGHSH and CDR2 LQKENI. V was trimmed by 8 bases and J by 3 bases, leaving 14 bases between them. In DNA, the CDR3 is TGTGCCAGCAGCCCAGGGGCGGTCTACGAGCAGTACTTC. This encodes CASSPGAVYEQYF. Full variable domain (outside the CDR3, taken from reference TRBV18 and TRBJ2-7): NAGVMQNPRHLVRRRGQEARLRCSPMKGHSHVYWYRQLPEEGLKFMVYLQKENIIDESGMPKERFSAEFPKEGPSILRIQQVVRGDSAAYFCASSPGAVYEQYFGPGTRLTVT.

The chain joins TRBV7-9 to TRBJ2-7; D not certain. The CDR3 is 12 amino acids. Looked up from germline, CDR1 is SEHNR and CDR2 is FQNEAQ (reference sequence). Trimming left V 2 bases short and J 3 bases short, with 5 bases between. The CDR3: CASSLNFYEQYF. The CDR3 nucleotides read TGTGCCAGCAGCTTAAATTTCTACGAGCAGTACTTC.

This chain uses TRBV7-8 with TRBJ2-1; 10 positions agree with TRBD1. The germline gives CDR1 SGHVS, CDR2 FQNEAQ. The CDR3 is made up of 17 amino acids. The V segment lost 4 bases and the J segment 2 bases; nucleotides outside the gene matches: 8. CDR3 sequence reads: CASSWRPGTGAYNEQFF. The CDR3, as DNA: TGTGCCAGCAGCTGGCGCCCCGGGACAGGGGCCTACAATGAGCAGTTCTTC.

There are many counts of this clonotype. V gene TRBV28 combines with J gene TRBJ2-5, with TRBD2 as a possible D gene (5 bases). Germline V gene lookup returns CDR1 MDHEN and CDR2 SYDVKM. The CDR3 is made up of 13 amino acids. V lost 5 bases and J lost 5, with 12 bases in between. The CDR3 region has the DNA TGTGCCAGCAGTCGACTCGGCGGGGAGACCCAGTACTTC. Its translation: CASSRLGGETQYF. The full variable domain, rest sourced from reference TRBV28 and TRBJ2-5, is DVKVTQSSRYLVKRTGEKVFLECVQDMDHENMFWYRQDPGLGLRLIYFSYDVKMKEKGDIPEGYSVSREKKERFSLILESASTNQTSMYLCASSRLGGETQYFGPGTRLLVL.

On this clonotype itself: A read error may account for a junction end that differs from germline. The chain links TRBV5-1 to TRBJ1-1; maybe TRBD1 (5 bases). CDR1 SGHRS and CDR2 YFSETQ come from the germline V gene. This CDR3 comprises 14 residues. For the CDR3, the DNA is TGTGCCAGCAGCTTCTGGGGCCCAAGGGGCGAAGCTTTCTTT. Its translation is CASSFWGPRGEAFF. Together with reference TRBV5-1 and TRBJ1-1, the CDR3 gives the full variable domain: KAGVTQTPRYLIKTRGQQVTLSCSPISGHRSVSWYQQTPGQGLQFLFEYFSETQRNKGNFPGRFSGRQFSNSRSEMNVSTLELGDSALYLCASSFWGPRGEAFFGQGTRLTVV.

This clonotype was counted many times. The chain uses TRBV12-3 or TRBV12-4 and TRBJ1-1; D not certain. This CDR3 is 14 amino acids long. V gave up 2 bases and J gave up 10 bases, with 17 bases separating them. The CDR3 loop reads CASSLPAHNIGAFF. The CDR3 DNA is TGTGCCAGCAGTTTACCGGCCCACAATATAGGAGCTTTCTTT.

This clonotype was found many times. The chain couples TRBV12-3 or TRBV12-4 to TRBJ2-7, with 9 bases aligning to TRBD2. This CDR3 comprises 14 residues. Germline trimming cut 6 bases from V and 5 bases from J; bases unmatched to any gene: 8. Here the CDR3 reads CASRQGVAGDEQYF. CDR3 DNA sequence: TGTGCCAGCAGACAGGGTGTAGCGGGAGACGAGCAGTACTTC.

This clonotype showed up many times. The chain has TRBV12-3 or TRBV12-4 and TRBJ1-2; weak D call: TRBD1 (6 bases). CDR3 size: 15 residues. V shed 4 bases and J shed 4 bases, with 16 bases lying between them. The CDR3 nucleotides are TGTGCCAGCAGTTCTCCTTACAGGGCCATCTATGGCTACACCTTC. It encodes CASSSPYRAIYGYTF.

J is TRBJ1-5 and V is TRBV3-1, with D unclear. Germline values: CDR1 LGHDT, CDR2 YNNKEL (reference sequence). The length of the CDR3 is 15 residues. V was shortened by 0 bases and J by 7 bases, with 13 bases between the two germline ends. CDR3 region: CASSQDSRHGQPQHF. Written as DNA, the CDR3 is TGTGCCAGCAGCCAAGATTCCAGGCATGGCCAGCCCCAGCATTTT.

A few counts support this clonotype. The CDR3 protein is CASSYASSYNEQFF. The DNA for the CDR3 is TGTGCCAGCAGCTACGCCAGCTCCTACAATGAGCAGTTCTTC. V gene TRBV12-3 or TRBV12-4 combines with J gene TRBJ2-1; D unclear. This CDR3 comprises 14 residues. V lost 6 bases and J 0 bases, leaving 9 bases between the germline ends.

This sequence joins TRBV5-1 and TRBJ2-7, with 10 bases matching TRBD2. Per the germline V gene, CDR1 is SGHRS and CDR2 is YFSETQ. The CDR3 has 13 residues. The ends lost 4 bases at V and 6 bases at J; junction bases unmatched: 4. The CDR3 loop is CASSPAGGLEQYF. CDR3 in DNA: TGCGCCAGCAGCCCAGCGGGGGGGCTCGAGCAGTACTTC.

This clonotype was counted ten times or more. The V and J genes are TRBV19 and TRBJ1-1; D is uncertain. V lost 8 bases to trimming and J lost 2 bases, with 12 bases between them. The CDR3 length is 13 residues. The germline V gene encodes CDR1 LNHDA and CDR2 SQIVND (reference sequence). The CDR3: CASGPSTNTEAFF. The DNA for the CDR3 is TGTGCCAGTGGCCCCAGCACCAACACTGAAGCTTTCTTT.

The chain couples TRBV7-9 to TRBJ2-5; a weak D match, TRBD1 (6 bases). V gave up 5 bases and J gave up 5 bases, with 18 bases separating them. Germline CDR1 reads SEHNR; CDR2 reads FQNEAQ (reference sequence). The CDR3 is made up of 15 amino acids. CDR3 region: CASSALTGRGETQYF. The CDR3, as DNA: TGTGCCAGCAGCGCCCTGACAGGCCGCGGGGAGACCCAGTACTTC.

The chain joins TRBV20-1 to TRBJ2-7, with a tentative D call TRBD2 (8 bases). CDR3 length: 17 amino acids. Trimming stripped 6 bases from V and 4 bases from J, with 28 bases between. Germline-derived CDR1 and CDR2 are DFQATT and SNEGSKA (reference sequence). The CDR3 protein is CSASDRAGASGLYEQYF. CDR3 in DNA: TGCAGTGCGAGCGACAGGGCCGGGGCTAGCGGGTTGTACGAGCAGTACTTC.

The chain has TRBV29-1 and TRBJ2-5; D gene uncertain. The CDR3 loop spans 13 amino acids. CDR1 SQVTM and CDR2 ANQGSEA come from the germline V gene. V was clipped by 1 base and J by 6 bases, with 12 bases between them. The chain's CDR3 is CSVEVPGRKTQYF. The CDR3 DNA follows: TGCAGCGTTGAAGTTCCTGGGCGCAAGACCCAGTACTTC.